The 21 T cell receptor beta chains reported below all come from one sample, sequenced in a study of T cell responses to AZD1222 COVID-19 vaccine. TCRdb's table, derived via immunoSEQ multiplex PCR, lists solely in-frame clones and lacks some. This table holds 140,000 to 150,000 clones, around 93% found once. The sample was peripheral blood, taken on day 0 of AZD1222 vaccination. Source of these receptors: an adult in good health.

The chain combines TRBV5-4 with TRBJ2-5, with 11 bases identical to TRBD1. Trimming at V came to 7 bases and at J to 5 bases, leaving 4 bases not matched to a gene. The CDR3 runs 13 residues. The germline gives CDR1 SGHNT, CDR2 YYREEE (reference sequence). The CDR3, as DNA: TGTGCCAGCCGGACAGGGGGCGCGGAGACCCAGTACTTC. Translating it yields CASRTGGAETQYF.

About this clone: A much larger clone differs from this one at a single base, so this may be a read error. This chain connects TRBV6-5 to TRBJ1-1, with D possibly TRBD1 on 6 matching bases. The CDR3 totals 14 residues. Germline assignment: CDR1 MNHEY and CDR2 SVGAGI. V was clipped by 6 bases and J by 1 base, with 12 bases between them. The CDR3 protein is CASRGETGNTEAFF. For the CDR3, the DNA is TGTGCCAGCAGGGGAGAGACAGGGAACACTGAAGCTTTCTTT.

This chain links TRBV19 with TRBJ2-2, with D possibly TRBD2 on 6 matching bases. The germline gives CDR1 LNHDA, CDR2 SQIVND (reference sequence). V shed 4 bases and J shed 1 base, with 22 bases lying between them. This CDR3 spans 19 amino acids. Written as DNA, the CDR3 is TGTGCCAGTAGTACCCGGTCCTTGGGAAGGAGGGGGAACACCGGGGAGCTGTTTTTT. It yields the protein CASSTRSLGRRGNTGELFF.

The chain is built from TRBV7-9 and TRBJ1-2; D gene unclear. This CDR3 comprises 14 residues. Germline CDR1 and CDR2: SEHNR and FQNEAQ (reference sequence). The V end lost 6 bases, the J end lost 4 bases, and 15 bases lay between the germline ends. The DNA of the CDR3 is TGTGCCAGCAGAGAGGCTGCAGTGCCCTATGGCTACACCTTC. This gives the protein CASREAAVPYGYTF.

This chain uses TRBV5-4 with TRBJ2-1; maybe TRBD1 (6 bases). CDR3 length: 15 amino acids. Trimming removed 1 base from V and 3 bases from J, with 11 bases in between. Looked up from germline, CDR1 is SGHNT and CDR2 is YYREEE (reference sequence). Here the CDR3 reads CASSLQQGVYNEQFF. The CDR3 DNA follows: TGTGCCAGCAGCTTGCAACAGGGTGTCTACAATGAGCAGTTCTTC.

This chain's CDR3 is CASSVETGTGNEAFF. The CDR3 DNA sequence: TGTGCCAGCAGCGTAGAAACCGGGACAGGCAATGAAGCTTTCTTT. The chain links TRBV9 to TRBJ1-1; 8 positions agree with TRBD1. The CDR3 is 15 amino acids. Germline trimming cut 0 bases from V and 7 bases from J; bases unmatched to any gene: 8. In germline, CDR1 is SGDLS, CDR2 YYNGEE.

This chain links TRBV19 with TRBJ2-7; the D is unclear. V was cut by 5 bases and J by 6 bases, with 17 bases left in between. CDR1 and CDR2 (germline): LNHDA, SQIVND (reference sequence). The CDR3 loop spans 14 amino acids. This CDR3 is CASSAPTVPIEQYF. The CDR3 DNA follows: TGTGCCAGTAGTGCCCCAACGGTCCCAATCGAGCAGTACTTC.

The chain recombines TRBV18 with TRBJ1-3; D remains ambiguous. This CDR3 is built from 16 residues. Germline CDR1 is KGHSH and CDR2 is LQKENI. Trimming stripped 2 bases from V and 4 bases from J, with 15 bases between. The DNA of the CDR3 is TGTGCCAGCTCACCAACTCCGACCCCCGGGGGAAACACCATATATTTT. This translates into CASSPTPTPGGNTIYF. The full variable domain, rest sourced from reference TRBV18 and TRBJ1-3, is NAGVMQNPRHLVRRRGQEARLRCSPMKGHSHVYWYRQLPEEGLKFMVYLQKENIIDESGMPKERFSAEFPKEGPSILRIQQVVRGDSAAYFCASSPTPTPGGNTIYFGEGSWLTVV.

The J gene is TRBJ2-1, the V gene TRBV5-1; no clear D. V was cut by 5 bases and J by 0 bases, with 9 bases left in between. The CDR3 consists of 14 residues. Germline V gene sequence: CDR1 SGHRS, CDR2 YFSETQ. CDR3 nucleotide sequence: TGCGCCAGCAGGGACCTCAGCTCCTACAATGAGCAGTTCTTC. Protein sequence: CASRDLSSYNEQFF.

The chain links TRBV27 to TRBJ1-4, with a possible D match to TRBD1 (6 bases). The CDR3 extends over 19 amino acids. The V and J ends lost 0 bases and 4 bases respectively, with 21 bases between them. Germline assignment: CDR1 MNHEY and CDR2 SMNVEV (reference sequence). For the CDR3, the DNA is TGTGCCAGCAGTTTATCGGGGGGCCGAAGAACCTTACTTAATGAAAAACTGTTTTTT. Translation: CASSLSGGRRTLLNEKLFF.

In its sample, this clone was seen once. The CDR3 sequence is CASSSDPGQGRDGYTF. The CDR3 DNA is TGTGCCAGCAGCTCGGATCCGGGACAGGGGCGGGACGGCTACACCTTC. The chain couples TRBV7-2 to TRBJ1-2, with TRBD1 matching over 10 bases. Trimming took 4 bases from V and 8 from J; bases not matched to a gene: 13. The CDR3 is 16 residues long. CDR1 and CDR2 (germline): SGHTA, FQGNSA.

This chain uses TRBV2 with TRBJ2-7; no reliable D call. Germline values: CDR1 SNHLY, CDR2 FYNNEI. Between the trimmed V and J ends, which lost 6 bases and 7 bases, there was a span of 16 bases. The CDR3 has 13 amino acids. The CDR3 loop reads CASRSRSSMEQYF. The CDR3 DNA sequence: TGTGCCAGCAGATCAAGGTCCAGTATGGAGCAGTACTTC.

V is TRBV7-2 and J is TRBJ2-7; D is perhaps TRBD1 (6 bases). Trimming removed 4 bases at V and 4 bases at J, with 8 bases between. Germline V gives CDR1 SGHTA, CDR2 FQGNSA. The CDR3 contains 12 residues. In nucleotides, the CDR3 is TGTGCCAGCAGCTCCCAGGGGTACGAGCAGTACTTC. Translating it yields CASSSQGYEQYF.

The V and J genes are TRBV9 and TRBJ1-3; D is undetermined. This CDR3 contains 14 residues. Between the trimmed V and J ends, which lost 0 bases and 4 bases, there was a span of 8 bases. CDR1 and CDR2 from the germline V gene are SGDLS and YYNGEE. Here the CDR3 DNA reads TGTGCCAGCAGCGTAGGCCCAGACGGAAACACCATATATTTT. Amino acids: CASSVGPDGNTIYF.

The chain has TRBV29-1 and TRBJ2-6; no clear D gene. The CDR3 covers 12 residues. CDR1 is SQVTM, CDR2 ANQGSEA, per germline. The V gene lost 5 bases and the J gene lost 1 base, with 3 bases spanning the gap. CDR3 sequence (DNA): TGCAGCGTTCTTTCTGGGGCCAACGTCCTGACTTTC. Protein product: CSVLSGANVLTF.

This clone came up once. V and J are TRBV7-2 and TRBJ1-6, with D perhaps matching TRBD1 (6 bases). Germline V gene lookup returns CDR1 SGHTA and CDR2 FQGNSA. The CDR3 runs 16 residues. Trimming removed 1 base at V and 9 bases at J, with 16 bases between. The CDR3: CASSLGGGGNFSPLHF. The CDR3 bases are TGTGCCAGCAGCTTAGGGGGAGGGGGTAATTTTTCACCCCTCCACTTT.

The chain combines TRBV5-1 with TRBJ2-3; 9 bases map to TRBD2. In germline, CDR1 is SGHRS, CDR2 YFSETQ. This CDR3 region has 17 residues. Trimming at V came to 0 bases and at J to 2 bases, leaving 7 bases not matched to a gene. CDR3 loop: CASSLVPAGGSTDTQYF. In nucleotides, the CDR3 is TGCGCCAGCAGCTTGGTCCCCGCGGGAGGGTCCACAGATACGCAGTATTTT.

The chain has TRBV7-9 and TRBJ1-1; TRBD1 might be the D (5 bases). Germline-derived CDR1 and CDR2 are SEHNR and FQNEAQ (reference sequence). The V and J ends lost 2 bases and 5 bases respectively, with 9 bases between them. The CDR3 is made up of 13 amino acids. The CDR3 DNA follows: TGTGCCAGCAGCTTATCGGGGGGGACTGAAGCTTTCTTT. The encoded protein is CASSLSGGTEAFF. Drawing the rest from reference TRBV7-9 and TRBJ1-1, the complete variable domain is DTGVSQNPRHKITKRGQNVTFRCDPISEHNRLYWYRQTLGQGPEFLTYFQNEAQLEKSRLLSDRFSAERPKGSFSTLEIQRTEQGDSAMYLCASSLSGGTEAFFGQGTRLTVV.

The rearrangement joins TRBV25-1 to TRBJ1-1; D gene uncertain. The CDR3 has 15 amino acids. Trimming took 6 bases from V and 7 from J, leaving 21 bases between them. Per the germline V gene, CDR1 is MGHDK and CDR2 is SYGVNS. The CDR3 sequence is CASSKTTSLLGEAFF. The CDR3 nucleotides read TGTGCCAGCAGCAAAACTACCTCTCTATTAGGTGAAGCTTTCTTT.

J is TRBJ2-6 and V is TRBV5-1, with D perhaps TRBD2 (6 bases). V lost 0 bases and J lost 2, with 6 bases in between. Germline CDR1 reads SGHRS; CDR2 reads YFSETQ. The CDR3 length is 15 residues. CDR3 loop: CASSLERAGANVLTF. The CDR3 DNA reads TGCGCCAGCAGCTTGGAGCGGGCTGGGGCCAACGTCCTGACTTTC.

The rearrangement uses TRBV11-2 and TRBJ2-5, with D possibly being TRBD1 or TRBD2 (5 bases each). This CDR3 has 15 residues. V was pared by 4 bases and J by 5 bases, with 17 bases between. Germline CDR1 reads SGHAT; CDR2 reads FQNNGV. CDR3 in DNA: TGTGCCAGCAGCTCCGGGGCTAGCCTGGGGGAGACCCAGTACTTC. Protein sequence: CASSSGASLGETQYF.